Sequencing of this T cell receptor (beta chain) was carried out in a study of identifying expanded T cells in peripheral blood. Libraries were prepared by immunoSEQ multiplex PCR; TCRdb keeps only in-frame clonotypes and omits some of them. The profile shows over 85,000 clones, 88% of them singletons. The CDR3 consists of 14 residues. The J segment lost 4 bases and the V segment lost 8 bases, leaving 7 bases of the junction unmatched. Germline CDR1 and CDR2: SNHLY and FYNNEI. Collection occurred without any documented infections or immune events in donors. The sequence was collected from a person between 18 and 70 years old in good health. The source material was blood. The chain joins TRBV2 to TRBJ1-2, with 10 bases lining up with TRBD1. CDR3 in amino acids: CASLRDRGGYGYTF. The CDR3, as DNA: TGTGCCAGCCTTCGGGACAGGGGAGGCTATGGCTACACCTTC.